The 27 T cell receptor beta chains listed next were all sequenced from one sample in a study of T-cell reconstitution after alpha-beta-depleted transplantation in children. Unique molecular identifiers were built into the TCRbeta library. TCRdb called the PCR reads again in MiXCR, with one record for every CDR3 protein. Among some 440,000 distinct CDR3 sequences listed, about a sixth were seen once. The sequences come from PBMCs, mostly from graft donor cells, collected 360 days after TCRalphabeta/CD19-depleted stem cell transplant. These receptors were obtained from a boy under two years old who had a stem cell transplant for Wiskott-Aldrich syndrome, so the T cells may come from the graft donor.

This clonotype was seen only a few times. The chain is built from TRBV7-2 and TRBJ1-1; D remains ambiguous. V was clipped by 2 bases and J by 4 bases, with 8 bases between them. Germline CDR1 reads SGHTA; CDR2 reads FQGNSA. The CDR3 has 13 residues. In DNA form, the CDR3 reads TGTGCCAGCAGCTTAAACGGGTTCACTGAAGCTTTCTTT. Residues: CASSLNGFTEAFF.

In DNA form, the CDR3 reads TGTGCCAGCAGTGAATTCCAGCAGGGGCCCACCGGGGAGCTGTTTTTT. Residues: CASSEFQQGPTGELFF. The chain uses TRBV25-1 and TRBJ2-2; D is perhaps TRBD1 (6 bases). Germline CDR1 and CDR2: MGHDK and SYGVNS. The CDR3 is 16 amino acids. V was cut by 1 base and J by 4 bases, with 13 bases left in between.

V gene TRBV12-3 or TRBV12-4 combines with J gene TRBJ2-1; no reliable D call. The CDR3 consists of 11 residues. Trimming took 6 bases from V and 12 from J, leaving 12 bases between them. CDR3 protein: CASSPSSGQFF. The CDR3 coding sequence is TGTGCCAGCAGCCCAAGTTCTGGGCAGTTCTTC.

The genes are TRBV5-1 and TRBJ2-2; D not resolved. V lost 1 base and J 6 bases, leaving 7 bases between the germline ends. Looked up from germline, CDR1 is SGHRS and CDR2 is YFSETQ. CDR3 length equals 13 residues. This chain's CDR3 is CASSLIKAGELFF. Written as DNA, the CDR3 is TGCGCCAGCAGCTTGATCAAGGCCGGGGAGCTGTTTTTT. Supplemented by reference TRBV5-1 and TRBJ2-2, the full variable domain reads KAGVTQTPRYLIKTRGQQVTLSCSPISGHRSVSWYQQTPGQGLQFLFEYFSETQRNKGNFPGRFSGRQFSNSRSEMNVSTLELGDSALYLCASSLIKAGELFFGEGSRLTVL.

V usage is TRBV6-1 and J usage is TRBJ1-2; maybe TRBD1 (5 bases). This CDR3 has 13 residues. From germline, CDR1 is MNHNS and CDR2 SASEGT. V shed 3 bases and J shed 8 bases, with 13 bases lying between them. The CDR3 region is CASSEVQGGGYTF. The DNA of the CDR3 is TGTGCCAGCAGTGAGGTGCAGGGAGGAGGCTACACCTTC.

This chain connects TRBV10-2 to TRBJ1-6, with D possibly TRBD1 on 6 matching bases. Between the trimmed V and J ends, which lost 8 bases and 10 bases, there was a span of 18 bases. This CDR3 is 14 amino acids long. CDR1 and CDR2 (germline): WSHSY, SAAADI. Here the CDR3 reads CASFSGARGSPLHF. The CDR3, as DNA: TGCGCCAGCTTCTCCGGGGCTAGGGGGTCACCCCTCCACTTT.

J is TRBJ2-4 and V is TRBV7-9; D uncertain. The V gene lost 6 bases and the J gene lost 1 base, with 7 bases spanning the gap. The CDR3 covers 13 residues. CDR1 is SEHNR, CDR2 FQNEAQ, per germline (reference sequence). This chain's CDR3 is CASSRMAKNIQYF. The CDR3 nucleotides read TGTGCCAGCAGTCGTATGGCCAAAAACATTCAGTACTTC.

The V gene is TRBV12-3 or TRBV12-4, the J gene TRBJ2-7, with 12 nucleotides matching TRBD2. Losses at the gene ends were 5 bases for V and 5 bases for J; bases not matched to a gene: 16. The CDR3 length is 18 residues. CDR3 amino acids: CASSPSRASGRAPDEQYF. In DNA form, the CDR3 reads TGTGCCAGCAGTCCTTCGAGGGCTAGCGGGAGGGCCCCCGACGAGCAGTACTTC.

This chain's CDR3 is CASSHEGWGRGTQYF. The DNA for the CDR3 is TGTGCCAGCAGCCACGAGGGTTGGGGACGTGGGACCCAGTACTTC. The chain employs TRBV5-4 and TRBJ2-5; D possibly matches TRBD1 or TRBD2 (5 bases each). The CDR3 has 15 residues. Trimming removed 4 bases from V and 7 bases from J, with 20 bases in between. Germline CDR1 and CDR2: SGHNT and YYREEE (reference sequence).

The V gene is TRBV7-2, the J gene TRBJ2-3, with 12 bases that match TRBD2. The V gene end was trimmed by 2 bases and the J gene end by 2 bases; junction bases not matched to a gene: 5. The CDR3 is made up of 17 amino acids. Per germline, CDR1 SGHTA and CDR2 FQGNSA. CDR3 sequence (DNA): TGTGCCAGCAGCTTACGACTAGCGGGGGACCACACAGATACGCAGTATTTT. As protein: CASSLRLAGDHTDTQYF.

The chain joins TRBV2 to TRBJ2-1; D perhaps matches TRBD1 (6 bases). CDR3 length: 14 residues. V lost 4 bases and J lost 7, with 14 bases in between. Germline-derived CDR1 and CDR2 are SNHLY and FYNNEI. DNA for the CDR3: TGTGCCAGCAGTGCAACAGGGTCGTGGAATGAGCAGTTCTTC. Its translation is CASSATGSWNEQFF.

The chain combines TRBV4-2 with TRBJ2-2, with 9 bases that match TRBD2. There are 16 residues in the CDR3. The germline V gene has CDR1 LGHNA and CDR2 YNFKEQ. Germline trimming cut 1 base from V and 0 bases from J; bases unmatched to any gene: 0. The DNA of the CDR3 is TGTGCCAGCAGCCAAGGGACTAGCGCGAACACCGGGGAGCTGTTTTTT. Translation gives CASSQGTSANTGELFF.

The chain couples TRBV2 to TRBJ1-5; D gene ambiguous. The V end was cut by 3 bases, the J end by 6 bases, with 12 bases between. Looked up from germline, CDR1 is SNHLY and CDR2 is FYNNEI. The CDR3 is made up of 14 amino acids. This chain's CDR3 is CASSDRMEGQPQHF. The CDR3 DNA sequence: TGTGCCAGCAGTGACCGTATGGAAGGTCAGCCCCAGCATTTT.

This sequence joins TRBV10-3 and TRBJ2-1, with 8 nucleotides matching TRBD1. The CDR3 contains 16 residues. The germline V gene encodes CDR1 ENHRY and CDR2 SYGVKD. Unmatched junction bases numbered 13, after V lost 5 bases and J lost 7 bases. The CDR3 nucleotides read TGTGCCATCAGTCGAGGGGGACAGGACGTTAGGAATGAGCAGTTCTTC. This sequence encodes CAISRGGQDVRNEQFF.

CDR3 sequence: CASSYRDKGKLFF. DNA for the CDR3: TGTGCCAGCAGTTACCGGGACAAGGGAAAACTGTTTTTT. The chain employs TRBV6-5 and TRBJ1-4, with a tentative D call TRBD1 (6 bases). This CDR3 has 13 amino acids. Germline values: CDR1 MNHEY, CDR2 SVGAGI. Trimming stripped 2 bases from V and 10 bases from J, with 11 bases between.

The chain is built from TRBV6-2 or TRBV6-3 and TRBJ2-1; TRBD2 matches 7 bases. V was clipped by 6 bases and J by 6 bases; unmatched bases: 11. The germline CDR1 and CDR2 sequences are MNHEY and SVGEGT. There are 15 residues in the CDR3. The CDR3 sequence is CASRLGLSPGNEQFF. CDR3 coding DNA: TGTGCCAGCAGGCTGGGACTAAGTCCAGGCAATGAGCAGTTCTTC.

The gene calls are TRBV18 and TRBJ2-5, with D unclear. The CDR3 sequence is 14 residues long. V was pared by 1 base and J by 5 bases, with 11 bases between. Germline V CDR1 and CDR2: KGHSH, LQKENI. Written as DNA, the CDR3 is TGTGCCAGCTCACCACGAAGGATTACGGAGACCCAGTACTTC. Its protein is CASSPRRITETQYF.

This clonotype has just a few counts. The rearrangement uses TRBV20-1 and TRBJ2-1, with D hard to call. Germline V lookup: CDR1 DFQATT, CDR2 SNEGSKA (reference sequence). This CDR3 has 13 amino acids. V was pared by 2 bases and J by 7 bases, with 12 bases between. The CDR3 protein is CSARYRNRNEQFF. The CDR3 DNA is TGCAGTGCTAGATACAGAAACAGAAATGAGCAGTTCTTC.

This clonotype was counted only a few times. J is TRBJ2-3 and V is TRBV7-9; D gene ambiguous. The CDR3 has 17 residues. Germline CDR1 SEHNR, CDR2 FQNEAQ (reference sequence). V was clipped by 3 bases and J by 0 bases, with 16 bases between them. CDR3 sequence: CASSLRSFVTSTDTQYF. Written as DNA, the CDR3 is TGTGCCAGCAGCTTGCGTTCGTTCGTAACTAGCACAGATACGCAGTATTTT.

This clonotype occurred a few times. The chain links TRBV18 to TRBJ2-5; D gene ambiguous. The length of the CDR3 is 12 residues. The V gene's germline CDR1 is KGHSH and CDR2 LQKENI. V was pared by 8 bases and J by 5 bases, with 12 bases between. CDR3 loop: CASRSPTETQYF. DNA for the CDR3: TGTGCCAGCCGCTCCCCTACGGAGACCCAGTACTTC.

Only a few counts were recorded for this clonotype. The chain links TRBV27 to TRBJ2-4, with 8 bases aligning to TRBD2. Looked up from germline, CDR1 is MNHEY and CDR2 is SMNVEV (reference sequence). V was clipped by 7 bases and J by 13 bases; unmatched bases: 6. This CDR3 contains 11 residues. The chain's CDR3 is CASNTGTRQYF. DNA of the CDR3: TGTGCCAGCAATACCGGGACTAGGCAGTACTTC.

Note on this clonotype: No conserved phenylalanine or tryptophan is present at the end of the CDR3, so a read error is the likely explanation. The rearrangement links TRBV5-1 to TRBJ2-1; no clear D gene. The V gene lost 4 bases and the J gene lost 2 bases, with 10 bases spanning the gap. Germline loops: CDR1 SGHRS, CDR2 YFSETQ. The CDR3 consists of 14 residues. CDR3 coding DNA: TGCGCCAGCAGCCCGCAGACCACCTACAATGAGCAGTTCTCC. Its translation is CASSPQTTYNEQFS.

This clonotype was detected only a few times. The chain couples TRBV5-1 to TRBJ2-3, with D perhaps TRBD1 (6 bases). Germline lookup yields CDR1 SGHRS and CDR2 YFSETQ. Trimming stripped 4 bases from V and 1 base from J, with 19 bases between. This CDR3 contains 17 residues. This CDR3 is CASSPRMTGLGTDTQYF. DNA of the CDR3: TGCGCCAGCAGCCCCCGCATGACAGGTCTGGGCACAGATACGCAGTATTTT.

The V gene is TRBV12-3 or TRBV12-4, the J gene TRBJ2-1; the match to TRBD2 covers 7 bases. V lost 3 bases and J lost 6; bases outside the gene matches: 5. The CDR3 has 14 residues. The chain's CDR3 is CASSFGAGFNEQFF. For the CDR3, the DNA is TGTGCCAGCAGTTTTGGAGCGGGATTCAATGAGCAGTTCTTC.

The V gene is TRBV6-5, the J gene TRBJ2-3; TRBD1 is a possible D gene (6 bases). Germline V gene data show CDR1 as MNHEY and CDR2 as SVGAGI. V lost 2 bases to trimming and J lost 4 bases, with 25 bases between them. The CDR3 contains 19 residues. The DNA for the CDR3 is TGTGCCAGCAGTTACCGAACGTTTCCGGGACAAAGTTCTCCAGATACGCAGTATTTT. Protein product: CASSYRTFPGQSSPDTQYF.

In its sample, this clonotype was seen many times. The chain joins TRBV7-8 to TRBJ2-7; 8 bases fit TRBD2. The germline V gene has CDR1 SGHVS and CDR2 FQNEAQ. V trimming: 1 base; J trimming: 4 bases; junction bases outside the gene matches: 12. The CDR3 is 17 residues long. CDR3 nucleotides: TGTGCCAGCAGCTTAGTGATGTCAAGACTAGCGCATTACGAGCAGTACTTC. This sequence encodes CASSLVMSRLAHYEQYF.

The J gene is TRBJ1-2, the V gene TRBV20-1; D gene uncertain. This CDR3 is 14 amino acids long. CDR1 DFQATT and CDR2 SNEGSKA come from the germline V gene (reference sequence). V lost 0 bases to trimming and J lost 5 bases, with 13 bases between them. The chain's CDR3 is CSARDRYGRYGYTF. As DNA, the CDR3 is TGCAGTGCTAGAGATAGATACGGACGTTATGGCTACACCTTC.